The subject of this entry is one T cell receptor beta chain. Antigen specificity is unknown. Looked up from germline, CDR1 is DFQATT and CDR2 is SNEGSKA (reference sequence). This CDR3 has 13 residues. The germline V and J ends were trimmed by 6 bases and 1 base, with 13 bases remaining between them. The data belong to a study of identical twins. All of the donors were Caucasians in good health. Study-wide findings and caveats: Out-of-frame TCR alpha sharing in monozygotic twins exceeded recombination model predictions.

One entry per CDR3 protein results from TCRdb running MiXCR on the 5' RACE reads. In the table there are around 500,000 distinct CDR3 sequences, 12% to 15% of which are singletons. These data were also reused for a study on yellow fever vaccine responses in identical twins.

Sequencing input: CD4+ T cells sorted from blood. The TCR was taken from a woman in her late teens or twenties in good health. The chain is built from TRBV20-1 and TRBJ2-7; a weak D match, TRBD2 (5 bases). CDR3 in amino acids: CSAERADSYEQYF. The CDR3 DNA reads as TGCAGTGCCGAGAGGGCGGATTCCTACGAGCAGTACTTC.